These 19 T cell receptor beta chains share one sample of origin, sequenced in a study of blood T cell repertoires in COVID-19. Clones were read by immunoSEQ multiplex PCR, and TCRdb kept only the in-frame ones, dropping some. Of about 90,000 clones in the sample, 80% were seen once. The material sequenced was peripheral blood. These receptors originate from a woman in her 70s with acute or convalescent COVID-19.

Only one count was recorded for this clone. The V call is TRBV5-1, the J call TRBJ1-4; no definite D call. V was shortened by 0 bases and J by 5 bases, with 5 bases between the two germline ends. CDR3 length equals 13 residues. The germline CDR1 and CDR2 sequences are SGHRS and YFSETQ. As DNA, the CDR3 is TGCGCCAGCAGCTTGGGCCGGAATGAAAAACTGTTTTTT. Its protein product is CASSLGRNEKLFF.

This chain joins TRBV6-2 or TRBV6-3 and TRBJ2-1, with 10 bases aligning to TRBD1. The CDR3 is made up of 14 amino acids. In germline, CDR1 is MNHEY, CDR2 SVGEGT. V was clipped by 6 bases and J by 9 bases; unmatched bases: 8. Here the CDR3 DNA reads TGTGCCAGCAGCCGGACAGGGGGTTTGAGTGAGCAGTTCTTC. Residues: CASSRTGGLSEQFF.

This clone showed up just once. The rearrangement joins TRBV6-6 to TRBJ1-5, with unresolved D. The V and J ends lost 5 bases and 6 bases respectively, with 11 bases between them. In germline, CDR1 is MNHNY, CDR2 SVGAGI (reference sequence). The CDR3 loop spans 13 amino acids. For the CDR3, the DNA is TGTGCCAGCAGTACGTCCGGAGGTCAGCCCCAGCATTTT. It translates to CASSTSGGQPQHF.

This chain joins TRBV27 and TRBJ1-5, with 7 bases lining up with TRBD1. The CDR3 sequence is 14 residues long. Looked up from germline, CDR1 is MNHEY and CDR2 is SMNVEV (reference sequence). Trimming at V came to 5 bases and at J to 5 bases, leaving 6 bases not matched to a gene. The CDR3: CASSLTGHYQPQHF. DNA of the CDR3: TGTGCCAGCAGTCTGACAGGGCATTATCAGCCCCAGCATTTT.

The chain recombines TRBV27 with TRBJ1-2; D is unresolved. CDR1 MNHEY and CDR2 SMNVEV come from the germline V gene (reference sequence). This CDR3 is built from 13 residues. With 4 bases removed from V and 2 bases from J, the gap between germline ends came to 8 bases. CDR3 sequence (DNA): TGTGCCAGCAGTTCTACCCCAAACTATGGCTACACCTTC. Protein sequence: CASSSTPNYGYTF.

This clone was counted a few times. V gene TRBV28 combines with J gene TRBJ2-7, with D maybe TRBD2 (6 bases). CDR1 is MDHEN and CDR2 is SYDVKM in the germline V gene. The CDR3 runs to 12 residues. Trimming left V 7 bases short and J 6 bases short, with 13 bases between. The CDR3 DNA sequence: TGTGCCAGCAAAGGAGGGCTACGCGAGCAGTACTTC. Its protein is CASKGGLREQYF.

The J gene is TRBJ2-5, the V gene TRBV11-3; 15 bases match TRBD2. CDR3 length equals 19 residues. V gave up 0 bases and J gave up 4 bases; unmatched junction bases: 9. CDR1 and CDR2 from the germline V gene are SGHNT and YENEEA. The chain's CDR3 is CASSLDGLAGGFRVETQYF. DNA of the CDR3: TGTGCCAGCAGCTTAGATGGACTAGCGGGAGGGTTCCGGGTAGAGACCCAGTACTTC.

This clone was found once. The chain has TRBV5-4 and TRBJ1-3, with D possibly TRBD1 on 6 matching bases. Germline V gives CDR1 SGHNT, CDR2 YYREEE (reference sequence). The CDR3 loop spans 12 amino acids. The V and J ends lost 7 bases and 4 bases respectively, with 9 bases between them. CDR3: CASQGNGNTIYF. As DNA, the CDR3 is TGTGCCAGCCAGGGGAACGGAAACACCATATATTTT.

V gene TRBV6-1 combines with J gene TRBJ2-7; D perhaps matches TRBD2 (5 bases). V lost 2 bases and J lost 1, with 12 bases in between. The CDR3 has 15 amino acids. Per the germline V gene, CDR1 is MNHNS and CDR2 is SASEGT. CDR3 amino acids: CASSESLAPSYEQYF. CDR3 in DNA: TGTGCCAGCAGTGAATCCCTAGCCCCTTCCTACGAGCAGTACTTC.

The chain recombines TRBV5-8 with TRBJ1-1, with TRBD1 identical over 9 bases. Germline loops: CDR1 SGHTS, CDR2 YDEGEE. V trimming: 3 bases; J trimming: 4 bases; junction bases outside the gene matches: 10. This CDR3 is built from 16 residues. The CDR3 is CASSSGRGTGRTEAFF. The DNA for the CDR3 is TGTGCCAGCAGCTCAGGTCGCGGGACAGGGCGCACTGAAGCTTTCTTT.

The sample holds one count of this clone. V and J are TRBV12-3 or TRBV12-4 and TRBJ2-2, with D possibly being TRBD2 (6 bases). The CDR3 is 13 residues long. V was pared by 3 bases and J by 4 bases, with 6 bases between. The CDR3 DNA reads TGTGCCAGCAGTTTCGGGAGCACCGGGGAGCTGTTTTTT. It translates to CASSFGSTGELFF.

The chain joins TRBV28 to TRBJ1-2; TRBD1 is a possible D gene (6 bases). CDR3 length: 16 residues. Germline-derived CDR1 and CDR2 are MDHEN and SYDVKM. V was shortened by 4 bases and J by 0 bases, with 15 bases between the two germline ends. The CDR3: CASSYTGTRSNYGYTF. CDR3 coding DNA: TGTGCCAGCAGTTACACCGGGACACGGTCTAACTATGGCTACACCTTC.

The V call is TRBV10-3, the J call TRBJ2-1; D call uncertain. Germline CDR1 is ENHRY and CDR2 is SYGVKD. This CDR3 is built from 16 residues. The germline V and J ends were trimmed by 2 bases and 4 bases, with 15 bases remaining between them. The CDR3 sequence: CAISEELAPPYNEQFF. CDR3 nucleotide sequence: TGTGCCATCAGTGAGGAGCTCGCCCCCCCTTACAATGAGCAGTTCTTC.

The chain joins TRBV7-6 to TRBJ2-3; 10 bases align to TRBD2. Germline V CDR1 and CDR2: SGHVS, FNYEAQ. J was trimmed by 6 bases and V by 5 bases; bases with no gene match: 8. The CDR3 runs to 15 residues. The CDR3 region has the DNA TGTGCCAGCAGCCAGAGCGGGGGGGAACTTGATACGCAGTATTTT. This gives the protein CASSQSGGELDTQYF.

The V gene is TRBV2, the J gene TRBJ1-2; 8 bases are a match to TRBD1. The V gene end was trimmed by 6 bases and the J gene end by 4 bases; junction bases not matched to a gene: 10. Per the germline V gene, CDR1 is SNHLY and CDR2 is FYNNEI. The CDR3 consists of 15 residues. CDR3 residues: CASRHPDRESYGYTF. CDR3 in DNA: TGTGCCAGCAGACACCCGGACAGGGAAAGCTATGGCTACACCTTC.

The chain carries TRBV7-2 and TRBJ1-6, with D uncertain. CDR1 is SGHTA and CDR2 is FQGNSA in the germline V gene. The CDR3 covers 12 residues. Between the trimmed V and J ends, which lost 1 base and 9 bases, there was a span of 4 bases. For the CDR3, the DNA is TGTGCCAGCAGCTTAGTCTTTTCACCCCTCCACTTT. Encoded protein: CASSLVFSPLHF.

V is TRBV11-2 and J is TRBJ2-1; 13 nucleotides line up with TRBD2. This CDR3 region has 18 residues. V trimming: 5 bases; J trimming: 2 bases; junction bases outside the gene matches: 9. CDR1 and CDR2 (germline): SGHAT, FQNNGV. This chain's CDR3 is CASSRGTSGIPPYNEQFF. The CDR3 bases are TGTGCCAGCAGCAGAGGGACTAGCGGGATCCCCCCCTACAATGAGCAGTTCTTC.

This chain connects TRBV4-2 to TRBJ1-5; no firm D call. From germline, CDR1 is LGHNA and CDR2 YNFKEQ. V gave up 3 bases and J gave up 0 bases, with 15 bases separating them. The CDR3 has 17 residues. The CDR3 DNA follows: TGTGCCAGCAGCCAGGGTGAAGGGAGTTATAGCAATCAGCCCCAGCATTTT. Translation gives CASSQGEGSYSNQPQHF.

V gene TRBV19 combines with J gene TRBJ1-4; no reliable D call. Trimming pared 2 bases from V and 8 bases from J, leaving 9 bases between. The V gene's germline CDR1 is LNHDA and CDR2 SQIVND (reference sequence). The CDR3 covers 13 residues. The CDR3 region has the DNA TGTGCCAGTAGTATATGGGCAGAGGAAAAACTGTTTTTT. Protein product: CASSIWAEEKLFF. The full variable domain, with the rest looked up from reference TRBV19 and TRBJ1-4, is DGGITQSPKYLFRKEGQNVTLSCEQNLNHDAMYWYRQDPGQGLRLIYYSQIVNDFQKGDIAEGYSVSREKKESFPLTVTSAQKNPTAFYLCASSIWAEEKLFFGSGTQLSVL.